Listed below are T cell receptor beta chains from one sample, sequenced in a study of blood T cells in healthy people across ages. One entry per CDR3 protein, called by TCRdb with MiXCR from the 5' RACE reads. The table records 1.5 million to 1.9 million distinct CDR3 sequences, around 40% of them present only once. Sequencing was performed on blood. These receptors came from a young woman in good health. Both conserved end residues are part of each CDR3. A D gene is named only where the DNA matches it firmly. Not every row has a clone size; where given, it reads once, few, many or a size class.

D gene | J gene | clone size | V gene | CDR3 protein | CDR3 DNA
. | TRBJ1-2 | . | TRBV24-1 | CATRDSANYGYTF | TGTGCCACCAGAGATTCAGCTAACTATGGCTACACCTTC
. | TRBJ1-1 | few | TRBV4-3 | CASSQKRDPSTEAFF | TGCGCCAGCAGCCAGAAGAGGGACCCGAGCACTGAAGCTTTCTTT
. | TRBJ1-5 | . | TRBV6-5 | CASSNSPGVQPQHF | TGTGCCAGCAGTAACTCACCAGGGGTCCAGCCCCAGCATTTT
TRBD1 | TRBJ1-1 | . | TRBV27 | CASSKGQTKNTEAFF | TGTGCCAGCAGTAAGGGACAGACAAAGAACACTGAAGCTTTCTTT
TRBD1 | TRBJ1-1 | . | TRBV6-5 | CASSYSTGRRNTEAFF | TGTGCCAGCAGTTACTCGACAGGGAGGAGGAACACTGAAGCTTTCTTT
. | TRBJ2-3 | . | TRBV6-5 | CASSYAHSDTQYF | TGTGCCAGCAGTTACGCCCACTCAGATACGCAGTATTTT
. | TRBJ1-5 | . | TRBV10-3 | CAIGGWNQPQHF | TGTGCCATCGGCGGATGGAATCAGCCCCAGCATTTT
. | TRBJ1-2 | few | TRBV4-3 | CASSPMVGLNYGYTF | TGCGCCAGCAGCCCCATGGTGGGCCTTAACTATGGCTACACCTTC
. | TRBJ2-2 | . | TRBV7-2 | CASSSGSGMSAGELFF | TGTGCCAGCAGCAGCGGGTCCGGGATGAGCGCCGGGGAGCTGTTTTTT
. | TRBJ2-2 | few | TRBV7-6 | CASSLAVNGELFF | TGTGCCAGCAGCTTAGCTGTCAACGGGGAGCTGTTTTTT
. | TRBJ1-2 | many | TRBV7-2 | CASSFGRGYYGYTF | TGTGCCAGCAGCTTTGGGAGGGGGTACTATGGCTACACCTTC
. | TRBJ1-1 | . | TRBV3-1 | CASSARTENTEAFF | TGTGCCAGCAGCGCAAGGACGGAGAACACTGAAGCTTTCTTT
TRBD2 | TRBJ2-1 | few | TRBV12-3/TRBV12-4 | CASSQRLAGVPSYNEQFF | TGTGCCAGCAGCCAGCGACTAGCGGGCGTACCTTCCTACAATGAGCAGTTCTTC
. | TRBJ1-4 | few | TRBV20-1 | CSAGAGYNEKLFF | TGCAGTGCCGGCGCAGGCTATAATGAAAAACTGTTTTTT
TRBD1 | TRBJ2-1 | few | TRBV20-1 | CSASRTGWGLYNEQFF | TGCAGTGCGAGTAGGACAGGGTGGGGCCTCTACAATGAGCAGTTCTTC
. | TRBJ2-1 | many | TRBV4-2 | CASSHAGAGNEQFF | TGTGCCAGCAGCCATGCAGGGGCTGGCAATGAGCAGTTCTTC